A single T cell receptor (beta chain) is shown here with its context. Its target is not known. Preparation of the TCRbeta library involved a method that used unique molecular identifiers. TCRdb analysed the PCR reads with MiXCR anew, one entry per CDR3 protein. The sample lists 200,000 to 250,000 distinct CDR3 sequences; 6.5% to 10% were seen once. This record comes from a study of T-cell reconstitution after alpha-beta-depleted transplantation in children. Study-level findings and limits: Some patients' high day-60 TCRbeta diversity was attributed to recipient cells surviving conditioning. T-cell numbers and diversity, one year after transplant, stemmed largely from T cells that were newly produced.

J was trimmed by 4 bases and V by 0 bases; bases with no gene match: 4. CDR3 length equals 17 residues. CDR1 and CDR2 (germline): LGHNA, YSLEER. This chain uses TRBV4-3 with TRBJ2-1, with 12 bases matching TRBD2. The starting material was PBMCs, mostly from graft donor cells, obtained 180 days after TCRalphabeta/CD19-depleted stem cell transplant. The source is a male patient aged 10 to 17 who had a stem cell transplant for acute lymphoblastic leukemia, so the T cells may come from the graft donor. CDR3 residues: CASSQELAGGPYNEQFF. CDR3 DNA: TGCGCCAGCAGCCAAGAACTAGCGGGGGGCCCTTACAATGAGCAGTTCTTC.